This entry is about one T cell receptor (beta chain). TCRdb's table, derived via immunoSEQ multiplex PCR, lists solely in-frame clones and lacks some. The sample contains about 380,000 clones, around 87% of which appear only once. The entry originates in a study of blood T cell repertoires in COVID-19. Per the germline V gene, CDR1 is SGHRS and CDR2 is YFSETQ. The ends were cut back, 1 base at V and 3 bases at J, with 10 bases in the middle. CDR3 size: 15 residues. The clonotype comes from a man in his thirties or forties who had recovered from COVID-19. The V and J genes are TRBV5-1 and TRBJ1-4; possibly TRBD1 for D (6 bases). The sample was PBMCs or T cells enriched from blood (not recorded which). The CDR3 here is CASSLTGLANEKLFF. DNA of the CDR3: TGCGCCAGCAGCTTGACAGGGCTGGCTAATGAAAAACTGTTTTTT.